The 5 T cell receptor beta chains below come from one sample, sequenced in a study of T cell responses to AZD1222 COVID-19 vaccine. The method was immunoSEQ multiplex PCR; TCRdb's version includes in-frame clones alone and lacks a portion of them. The sample has 90,000 to 110,000 clones, about nine tenths seen once. The sequencing here drew on peripheral blood, taken on day 0 of AZD1222 vaccination. These receptor sequences come from an adult in good health.

The genes are TRBV29-1 and TRBJ2-1; weak D call: TRBD2 (6 bases). Trimming removed 3 bases from V and 16 bases from J, with 16 bases in between. The germline gives CDR1 SQVTM, CDR2 ANQGSEA. This CDR3 spans 11 amino acids. In DNA, the CDR3 is TGCAGCGTTGACGGTGGAGGGCTCGATTTCTTC. The encoded protein is CSVDGGGLDFF.

This clone was detected once. Other DNA sequences of this sample code for an identical CDR3. V is TRBV29-1 and J is TRBJ2-7; TRBD2 aligns across 9 bases. This CDR3 region has 13 residues. V shed 4 bases, J shed 2 bases, and the junction held 3 bases outside the gene matches. In germline, CDR1 is SQVTM, CDR2 ANQGSEA. The CDR3: CSVGLAGPYEQYF. DNA for the CDR3: TGCAGCGTTGGGCTAGCGGGGCCCTACGAGCAGTACTTC.

The rearrangement links TRBV18 to TRBJ1-1, with 7 bases lining up with TRBD1. The CDR3 is 15 residues long. Germline V gene lookup returns CDR1 KGHSH and CDR2 LQKENI. The junction had 10 bases not matched to a gene; V was cut back by 6 bases and J by 3 bases. The CDR3 coding sequence is TGTGCCAGCTCCGGTACGGGCAGGGGGGACACTGAAGCTTTCTTT. Its translation is CASSGTGRGDTEAFF. Filled out from reference TRBV18 and TRBJ1-1, the complete variable domain reads NAGVMQNPRHLVRRRGQEARLRCSPMKGHSHVYWYRQLPEEGLKFMVYLQKENIIDESGMPKERFSAEFPKEGPSILRIQQVVRGDSAAYFCASSGTGRGDTEAFFGQGTRLTVV.

V is TRBV19 and J is TRBJ2-7; maybe TRBD1 (7 bases). Between the trimmed V and J ends, which lost 5 bases and 9 bases, there was a span of 17 bases. The CDR3 is made up of 13 amino acids. Germline lookup yields CDR1 LNHDA and CDR2 SQIVND (reference sequence). Here the CDR3 reads CASSSYGQGGQYF. The CDR3 nucleotides are TGTGCCAGTAGTTCCTACGGGCAGGGGGGGCAGTACTTC.

This chain links TRBV4-2 with TRBJ2-7, with D possibly called TRBD1 or TRBD2 (7 bases each). V gave up 4 bases and J gave up 0 bases, with 19 bases separating them. This CDR3 region has 17 residues. In germline, CDR1 is LGHNA, CDR2 YNFKEQ. The CDR3 region is CASSPTGSGDSSYEQYF. The CDR3 nucleotides are TGTGCCAGCAGCCCCACGGGAAGCGGGGACAGCTCCTACGAGCAGTACTTC.